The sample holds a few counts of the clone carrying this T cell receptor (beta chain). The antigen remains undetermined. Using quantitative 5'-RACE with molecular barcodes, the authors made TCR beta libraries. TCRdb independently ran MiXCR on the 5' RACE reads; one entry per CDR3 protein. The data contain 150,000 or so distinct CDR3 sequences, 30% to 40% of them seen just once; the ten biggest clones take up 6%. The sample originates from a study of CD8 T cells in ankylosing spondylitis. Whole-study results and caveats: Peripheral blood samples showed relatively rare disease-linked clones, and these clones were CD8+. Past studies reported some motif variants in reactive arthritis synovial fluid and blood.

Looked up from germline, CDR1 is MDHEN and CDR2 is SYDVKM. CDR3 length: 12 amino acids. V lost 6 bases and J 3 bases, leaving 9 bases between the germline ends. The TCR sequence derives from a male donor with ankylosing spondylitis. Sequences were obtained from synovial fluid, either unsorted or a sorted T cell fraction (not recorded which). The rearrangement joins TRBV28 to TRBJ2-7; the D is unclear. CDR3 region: CASRQTNYEQYF. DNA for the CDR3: TGTGCCAGCAGACAAACCAACTACGAGCAGTACTTC. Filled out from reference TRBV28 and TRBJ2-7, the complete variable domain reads DVKVTQSSRYLVKRTGEKVFLECVQDMDHENMFWYRQDPGLGLRLIYFSYDVKMKEKGDIPEGYSVSREKKERFSLILESASTNQTSMYLCASRQTNYEQYFGPGTRLTVT.